The 30 T cell receptor beta chains reported below all come from one sample, sequenced in a study of T cell responses to AZD1222 COVID-19 vaccine. Sequenced by immunoSEQ multiplex PCR; TCRdb stores in-frame clones only, minus some. Found here are tens of thousands of clones, approximately 90% of them singletons; the top ten hold roughly 5%. The sequences come from peripheral blood, collected 28 days after the second AZD1222 dose. The source is an adult who received the AZD1222 COVID-19 vaccine.

The chain is built from TRBV6-5 and TRBJ1-2; 9 positions agree with TRBD1. Germline V gives CDR1 MNHEY, CDR2 SVGAGI. Losses at the gene ends were 6 bases for V and 6 bases for J; bases not matched to a gene: 5. This CDR3 region has 13 residues. The CDR3 DNA is TGTGCCAGCAGCGTCACAGGGGGCGATGGCTACACCTTC. Translated, it gives CASSVTGGDGYTF.

The chain has TRBV6-6 and TRBJ2-7; 8 bases align to TRBD1. CDR1 is MNHNY and CDR2 is SVGAGI in the germline V gene (reference sequence). Trimming cost V 4 bases and J 3 bases; bases outside gene matches: 2. The CDR3 length is 13 residues. CDR3: CASSSGTGYEQYF. The DNA of the CDR3 is TGTGCCAGCAGTTCGGGGACAGGCTACGAGCAGTACTTC.

V gene TRBV7-2 combines with J gene TRBJ2-3, with D tentatively TRBD2 (5 bases). Germline V lookup: CDR1 SGHTA, CDR2 FQGNSA. V lost 2 bases to trimming and J lost 4 bases, with 13 bases between them. The length of the CDR3 is 15 residues. The CDR3 region is CASSLSQRISDTQYF. The CDR3 coding sequence is TGTGCCAGCAGCTTAAGTCAGCGGATCTCAGATACGCAGTATTTT.

This clone was seen once. The chain couples TRBV13 to TRBJ2-2; D tentatively fits TRBD1 or TRBD2 (5 bases each). V lost 1 base to trimming and J lost 4 bases, with 7 bases between them. The CDR3 extends over 14 amino acids. Germline CDR1 PRHDT, CDR2 FYEKMQ (reference sequence). This chain's CDR3 is CASSLVGGTGELFF. The DNA of the CDR3 is TGTGCCAGCAGCTTAGTTGGGGGCACCGGGGAGCTGTTTTTT.

The chain combines TRBV7-9 with TRBJ2-7, with a tentative D call TRBD1 (6 bases). V was cut by 5 bases and J by 4 bases, with 15 bases left in between. This CDR3 is built from 14 residues. Germline CDR1 reads SEHNR; CDR2 reads FQNEAQ (reference sequence). CDR3 residues: CASSPSGARYEQYF. DNA of the CDR3: TGTGCCAGCAGCCCCTCAGGGGCGCGGTACGAGCAGTACTTC.

V usage is TRBV7-9 and J usage is TRBJ1-1; D remains ambiguous. Trimming shortened V by 5 bases and J by 10 bases, and 14 bases separated the two germline ends. Germline CDR1 and CDR2: SEHNR and FQNEAQ (reference sequence). The CDR3 runs 12 residues. The CDR3 sequence: CASSTRLVGAFF. CDR3 coding DNA: TGTGCCAGCAGCACACGACTTGTGGGAGCTTTCTTT.

The chain employs TRBV4-3 and TRBJ2-2; 8 bases are shared with TRBD1. Looked up from germline, CDR1 is LGHNA and CDR2 is YSLEER. CDR3 length equals 16 residues. Trimming cost V 3 bases and J 7 bases; bases outside gene matches: 10. The CDR3 DNA sequence: TGCGCCAGCAGCCATGGACTGGACAGGGAAGGCGGGGAGCTGTTTTTT. This sequence encodes CASSHGLDREGGELFF.

J is TRBJ1-5 and V is TRBV18, with D possibly being TRBD1 (6 bases). V dropped 3 bases and J dropped 3 bases, with 9 bases sitting between them. The CDR3 spans 14 residues. Germline V gives CDR1 KGHSH, CDR2 LQKENI. The CDR3 spells CASSPGDNNQPQHF. The CDR3 DNA reads TGTGCCAGCTCACCGGGGGACAACAATCAGCCCCAGCATTTT.

This clone occurred once. The rearrangement links TRBV5-6 to TRBJ1-2; 10 bases fit TRBD1. V lost 4 bases to trimming and J lost 3 bases; unmatched junction nucleotides: 6. CDR1 SGHDT and CDR2 YYEEEE come from the germline V gene. There are 15 residues in the CDR3. This CDR3 reads CASSGDRGVYYGYTF. CDR3 nucleotides: TGTGCCAGCAGCGGGGACAGGGGAGTGTACTATGGCTACACCTTC.

J is TRBJ1-3 and V is TRBV5-6; D not certain. CDR3 length equals 16 residues. V was cut by 4 bases and J by 0 bases, with 14 bases left in between. Germline values: CDR1 SGHDT, CDR2 YYEEEE. The CDR3 region has the DNA TGTGCCAGCAGCCCTGACGGGCTAAGCTCTGGAAACACCATATATTTT. Translation: CASSPDGLSSGNTIYF.

The V gene is TRBV19, the J gene TRBJ1-3, with unresolved D. The CDR3 runs 16 residues. Germline lookup yields CDR1 LNHDA and CDR2 SQIVND (reference sequence). Trimming took off 5 bases at V and 0 bases at J, with 14 bases between the two ends. CDR3 nucleotide sequence: TGTGCCAGTAGTCTCACCCCAGTCTTCTCTGGAAACACCATATATTTT. Amino acids: CASSLTPVFSGNTIYF.

This sequence joins TRBV6-5 and TRBJ1-6; D is unclear. The CDR3 has 12 residues. Germline values: CDR1 MNHEY, CDR2 SVGAGI. V lost 8 bases and J lost 4, with 6 bases in between. The CDR3 region is CASGQYNSPLHF. The CDR3 DNA follows: TGTGCCAGCGGCCAGTATAATTCACCCCTCCACTTT.

This clone is a singleton in its sample. The rearrangement uses TRBV4-2 and TRBJ2-1; TRBD2 aligns across 14 bases. V shed 4 bases and J 7 bases; nucleotides not matched to a gene: 12. Germline CDR1 is LGHNA and CDR2 is YNFKEQ. The CDR3 has 18 amino acids. CDR3 in amino acids: CASSRGTSGGELGNEQFF. Written as DNA, the CDR3 is TGTGCCAGCAGCCGGGGGACTAGCGGGGGCGAACTTGGAAATGAGCAGTTCTTC.

The gene calls are TRBV7-9 and TRBJ1-4, with 7 bases aligning to TRBD1. Per the germline V gene, CDR1 is SEHNR and CDR2 is FQNEAQ (reference sequence). The V segment lost 5 bases and the J segment 8 bases; nucleotides outside the gene matches: 17. This CDR3 is built from 17 residues. The CDR3 sequence: CASSNSPRQGMEEKLFF. The CDR3 DNA sequence: TGTGCCAGCAGCAACAGCCCCCGACAGGGTATGGAGGAAAAACTGTTTTTT.

This clone has a single count. V gene TRBV19 combines with J gene TRBJ2-4, with a weak D call TRBD2 (5 bases). Germline loops: CDR1 LNHDA, CDR2 SQIVND (reference sequence). The CDR3 runs 15 residues. The V and J ends lost 5 bases and 0 bases respectively, with 11 bases between them. In nucleotides, the CDR3 is TGTGCCAGTAGTCTAACCGGGGTAGCCAAAAACATTCAGTACTTC. Protein sequence: CASSLTGVAKNIQYF.

The V gene is TRBV6-2 or TRBV6-3, the J gene TRBJ2-7, with 8 bases matching TRBD1. The germline CDR1 and CDR2 sequences are MNHEY and SVGEGT. CDR3 length: 16 amino acids. The V segment lost 6 bases and the J segment 4 bases; nucleotides outside the gene matches: 14. As DNA, the CDR3 is TGTGCCAGCAGCCCTGGTAGGGCAGGGGGCATTTACGAGCAGTACTTC. Encoded protein: CASSPGRAGGIYEQYF.

This clone showed up just once. The genes are TRBV6-5 and TRBJ1-1, with D perhaps TRBD1 (6 bases). The CDR3 has 13 residues. V dropped 5 bases and J dropped 4 bases, with 11 bases sitting between them. Germline V lookup: CDR1 MNHEY, CDR2 SVGAGI. As DNA, the CDR3 is TGTGCCAGCAGTACAGGGAGGTCCACTGAAGCTTTCTTT. It is translated as CASSTGRSTEAFF.

The rearrangement links TRBV4-1 to TRBJ1-1; D is unclear. There are 16 residues in the CDR3. V was shortened by 4 bases and J by 0 bases, with 15 bases between the two germline ends. Looked up from germline, CDR1 is MGHRA and CDR2 is YSYEKL. The CDR3 region has the DNA TGCGCCAGCAGCCCCACACTCTCGCGGATGAACACTGAAGCTTTCTTT. It specifies CASSPTLSRMNTEAFF.

The chain is built from TRBV12-3 or TRBV12-4 and TRBJ1-2; no firm D call. V was cut by 5 bases and J by 4 bases, with 8 bases left in between. The CDR3 extends over 12 amino acids. The CDR3 bases are TGTGCCAGCAGTCTGAGTGCCTATGGCTACACCTTC. Encoded protein: CASSLSAYGYTF.

The V and J genes are TRBV7-2 and TRBJ2-5; tentative D call: TRBD2 (6 bases). From germline, CDR1 is SGHTA and CDR2 FQGNSA. The CDR3 spans 18 residues. Trimming left V 3 bases short and J 2 bases short, with 22 bases between. The CDR3 coding sequence is TGTGCCAGCAGCTTTTCCCCCGGAGGGCGGGGAGGTCAAGAGACCCAGTACTTC. Translated: CASSFSPGGRGGQETQYF.

V is TRBV7-8 and J is TRBJ1-6, with D hard to call. The CDR3 sequence is 10 residues long. CDR1 is SGHVS, CDR2 FQNEAQ, per germline. V lost 11 bases, J lost 12 bases, and 11 bases lay in between. In nucleotides, the CDR3 is TGTGCCTCGCCCCCGGGACCCCTCCACTTT. It encodes CASPPGPLHF.

The chain uses TRBV5-1 and TRBJ1-1, with TRBD1 identical over 7 bases. This CDR3 has 13 residues. Germline V gives CDR1 SGHRS, CDR2 YFSETQ. The ends lost 2 bases at V and 6 bases at J; junction bases unmatched: 4. Here the CDR3 reads CASSLRGLSEAFF. For the CDR3, the DNA is TGCGCCAGCAGCTTAAGGGGGCTGTCTGAAGCTTTCTTT.

The rearrangement joins TRBV30 to TRBJ1-6, with unresolved D. The CDR3 runs 13 residues. The V gene lost 5 bases and the J gene lost 5 bases, with 10 bases spanning the gap. CDR1 and CDR2 (germline): GTSNPN, SVGIG (reference sequence). Written as DNA, the CDR3 is TGTGCCTGGGGTCGGATTGATAATTCACCCCTCCACTTT. Its translation: CAWGRIDNSPLHF.

V gene TRBV4-3 combines with J gene TRBJ2-7; D unclear. Germline lookup yields CDR1 LGHNA and CDR2 YSLEER. Trimming took off 4 bases at V and 7 bases at J, with 14 bases between the two ends. CDR3 length equals 13 residues. The CDR3 region is CASSLALYGEQYF. The CDR3 nucleotides are TGCGCCAGCAGCCTAGCCTTATATGGGGAGCAGTACTTC.

The chain has TRBV5-6 and TRBJ1-6, with D uncertain. Germline V CDR1 and CDR2: SGHDT, YYEEEE. V gave up 0 bases and J gave up 3 bases, with 13 bases separating them. CDR3 length: 17 residues. This CDR3 is CASSLENKVFYNSPLHF. CDR3 DNA: TGTGCCAGCAGCTTGGAGAACAAAGTATTCTATAATTCACCCCTCCACTTT.

This clone was counted once. The chain combines TRBV29-1 with TRBJ1-1, with D perhaps matching TRBD1 (5 bases). Germline V gene lookup returns CDR1 SQVTM and CDR2 ANQGSEA. V lost 8 bases and J lost 7, with 14 bases in between. The CDR3 runs to 11 residues. The chain's CDR3 is CSHKSQGEAFF. Written as DNA, the CDR3 is TGCAGCCATAAAAGTCAGGGTGAAGCTTTCTTT.

J is TRBJ2-1 and V is TRBV9; D not resolved. The CDR3 runs 14 residues. V gave up 6 bases and J gave up 2 bases, with 12 bases separating them. CDR1 and CDR2 (germline): SGDLS, YYNGEE. The chain's CDR3 is CASNRQPTYNEQFF. The CDR3 bases are TGTGCCAGCAATAGGCAGCCGACCTACAATGAGCAGTTCTTC.

V gene TRBV2 combines with J gene TRBJ1-1; D perhaps matches TRBD1 (5 bases). The CDR3 is 14 amino acids. V was pared by 6 bases and J by 0 bases, with 11 bases between. Germline CDR1 reads SNHLY; CDR2 reads FYNNEI. The CDR3 DNA follows: TGTGCCAGCAGCGTTACAGGCATGAACACTGAAGCTTTCTTT. Translated, it gives CASSVTGMNTEAFF. The variable domain in full, with the rest retrieved from reference TRBV2 and TRBJ1-1, is EPEVTQTPSHQVTQMGQEVILRCVPISNHLYFYWYRQILGQKVEFLVSFYNNEISEKSEIFDDQFSVERPDGSNFTLKIRSTKLEDSAMYFCASSVTGMNTEAFFGQGTRLTVV.

The J gene is TRBJ2-5, the V gene TRBV27; 15 bases are shared with TRBD2. Trimming took 5 bases from V and 4 from J; bases not matched to a gene: 5. Germline values: CDR1 MNHEY, CDR2 SMNVEV (reference sequence). The CDR3 totals 16 residues. CDR3 sequence reads: CASSPGLAGGRETQYF. In DNA, the CDR3 is TGTGCCAGCAGTCCAGGACTAGCGGGGGGGCGAGAGACCCAGTACTTC.

The V gene is TRBV10-3, the J gene TRBJ1-3, with TRBD1 as a possible D gene (6 bases). The CDR3 runs to 16 residues. The germline V gene has CDR1 ENHRY and CDR2 SYGVKD. V was cut by 5 bases and J by 0 bases, with 14 bases left in between. The CDR3 loop reads CAISSTRGSSGNTIYF. Written as DNA, the CDR3 is TGTGCCATCAGTTCTACCAGGGGTAGCTCTGGAAACACCATATATTTT.